This TCR beta chain was obtained from a study of T cell responses to AZD1222 COVID-19 vaccine. Assay: immunoSEQ multiplex PCR; the TCRdb copy retains only in-frame clones and omits some. Found here are around 120,000 clones, roughly nine tenths of them singletons; the top ten hold about 27%. The CDR3 consists of 14 residues. Germline V gene data show CDR1 as SGHRS and CDR2 as YFSETQ. The germline V and J ends were trimmed by 4 bases and 1 base, with 11 bases remaining between them. This TCR was sampled from an adult in good health. Sample: peripheral blood, taken on day 0 of AZD1222 vaccination. The rearrangement joins TRBV5-1 to TRBJ1-2; D unclear. The CDR3 here is CASSIPEFNYGYTF. As DNA, the CDR3 is TGCGCCAGCAGCATCCCAGAATTTAACTATGGCTACACCTTC.